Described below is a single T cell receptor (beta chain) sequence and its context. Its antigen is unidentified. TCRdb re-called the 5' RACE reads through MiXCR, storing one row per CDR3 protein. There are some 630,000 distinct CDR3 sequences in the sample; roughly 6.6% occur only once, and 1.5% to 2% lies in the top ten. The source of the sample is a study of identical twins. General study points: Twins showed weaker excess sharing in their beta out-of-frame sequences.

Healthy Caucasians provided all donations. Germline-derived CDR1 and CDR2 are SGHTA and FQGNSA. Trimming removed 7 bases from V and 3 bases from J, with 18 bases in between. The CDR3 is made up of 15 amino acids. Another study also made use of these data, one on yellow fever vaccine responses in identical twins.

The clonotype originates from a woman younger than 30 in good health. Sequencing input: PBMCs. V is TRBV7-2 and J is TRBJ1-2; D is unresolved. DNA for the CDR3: TGTGCCAGCACCACTATTAAGGATCCTTACTATGGCTACACCTTC. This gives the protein CASTTIKDPYYGYTF.